The next 13 T cell receptor beta chains were all read from a single sample in a study of CD8 T cells in ankylosing spondylitis. Whole-study findings and limits: For ankylosing spondylitis blood, a TCR beta motif of eight or nine highly homologous variants appeared characteristic.

TCRdb used MiXCR to reprocess the 5' RACE reads, holding one entry per CDR3 protein. This sample has about 800,000 distinct CDR3 sequences; roughly 12% occur once, and the top ten carry just over 0.5%. The antigens of these receptors remain unknown. Sequences were obtained from blood, either unsorted or a sorted T cell fraction (not recorded which). The source of these receptors is a male donor with ankylosing spondylitis.

Regarding this clonotype: This may be a read error: a much more frequent sequence differs by one nucleotide. Given the absence of the conserved phenylalanine or tryptophan at the CDR3 end, a read error is likely. V gene TRBV25-1 combines with J gene TRBJ2-4; 7 nucleotides match TRBD2. This CDR3 region has 14 residues. CDR1 and CDR2 (germline): MGHDK, SYGVNS. V lost 5 bases and J lost 0; bases outside the gene matches: 1. CDR3 residues: CASSLAGAKNIQYI. CDR3 nucleotides: TGTGCCAGCAGTTTAGCGGGAGCCAAAAACATTCAGTACATC.

This clonotype was recorded at least ten times. The chain couples TRBV29-1 to TRBJ1-2, with 11 bases aligning to TRBD1. Trimming cost V 6 bases and J 8 bases; bases outside gene matches: 5. Per germline, CDR1 SQVTM and CDR2 ANQGSEA. This CDR3 has 12 amino acids. Here the CDR3 reads CSVGGQGDGYTF. DNA for the CDR3: TGCAGCGTGGGGGGACAGGGGGACGGCTACACCTTC.

The J gene is TRBJ1-4, the V gene TRBV7-9, with D unresolved. The CDR3 runs to 15 residues. Trimming removed 5 bases from V and 7 bases from J, with 17 bases in between. Germline V gene data show CDR1 as SEHNR and CDR2 as FQNEAQ (reference sequence). CDR3 loop: CASSLTLGRSEKLFF. DNA for the CDR3: TGTGCCAGCAGCCTTACGTTAGGGAGGAGTGAAAAACTGTTTTTT.

This clonotype was recorded at least ten times. The chain employs TRBV20-1 and TRBJ2-5; no definite D call. CDR1 DFQATT and CDR2 SNEGSKA come from the germline V gene (reference sequence). V lost 1 base to trimming and J lost 4 bases, with 7 bases between them. This CDR3 has 12 residues. The CDR3 is CSARVGAETQYF. The DNA of the CDR3 is TGCAGTGCTAGAGTTGGTGCAGAGACCCAGTACTTC.

This clonotype was recorded at least ten times. The chain carries TRBV7-2 and TRBJ2-7, with D unclear. Trimming took 0 bases from V and 5 from J, leaving 11 bases between them. Germline CDR1 reads SGHTA; CDR2 reads FQGNSA. The CDR3 has 14 amino acids. The CDR3 DNA reads as TGTGCCAGCAGCTTAGCTCTCCACAAAAACGAGCAGTACTTC. Amino acids: CASSLALHKNEQYF.

This clonotype has a count of ten or more. DNA for the CDR3: TGTGCCAGCAGCCAAGATGGGAATCAGCCCCAGCATTTT. It encodes CASSQDGNQPQHF. The rearrangement uses TRBV4-2 and TRBJ1-5; unclear D gene. This CDR3 is 13 amino acids long. The germline V gene has CDR1 LGHNA and CDR2 YNFKEQ. Trimming removed 0 bases from V and 4 bases from J, with 4 bases in between.

This clonotype was detected only a few times. J is TRBJ2-7 and V is TRBV11-2; 7 bases are a match to TRBD1. The CDR3 runs to 16 residues. Unmatched junction bases numbered 8, after V lost 3 bases and J lost 0 bases. Germline V gives CDR1 SGHAT, CDR2 FQNNGV. Here the CDR3 reads CASSFVRGRSSYEQYF. For the CDR3, the DNA is TGTGCCAGCAGCTTCGTGAGGGGGCGAAGCTCCTACGAGCAGTACTTC.

The chain combines TRBV4-2 with TRBJ2-2; D remains unclear. The CDR3 contains 15 residues. CDR1 and CDR2 from the germline V gene are LGHNA and YNFKEQ. The ends were cut back, 1 base at V and 1 base at J, with 7 bases in the middle. CDR3 sequence reads: CASSQVVQNTGELFF. The CDR3 nucleotides read TGTGCCAGCAGCCAAGTGGTTCAGAACACCGGGGAGCTGTTTTTT.

This clonotype was detected ten times or more. The genes are TRBV4-2 and TRBJ1-1; 10 positions match TRBD1. Trimming at V came to 4 bases and at J to 4 bases, leaving 3 bases not matched to a gene. The germline CDR1 and CDR2 sequences are LGHNA and YNFKEQ. The CDR3 extends over 14 amino acids. In DNA, the CDR3 is TGTGCCAGCAGCCCTCGGACAGGGGGCACTGAAGCTTTCTTT. The encoded protein is CASSPRTGGTEAFF.

The chain links TRBV7-2 to TRBJ2-7; D gene ambiguous. This CDR3 comprises 12 residues. The germline gives CDR1 SGHTA, CDR2 FQGNSA. Trimming took off 6 bases at V and 7 bases at J, with 13 bases between the two ends. CDR3 region: CASSSTGWEQYF. The CDR3 DNA follows: TGTGCCAGCAGTTCGACTGGCTGGGAGCAGTACTTC.

There are many counts of this clonotype. This chain joins TRBV7-6 and TRBJ2-5; no firm D call. Trimming cost V 5 bases and J 3 bases, with 10 bases left between them. Looked up from germline, CDR1 is SGHVS and CDR2 is FNYEAQ. This CDR3 is 13 amino acids long. The CDR3 DNA is TGTGCCAGCAGCCCTACTAAGGAAGAGACCCAGTACTTC. This encodes CASSPTKEETQYF.

This clonotype was seen repeatedly, ten times or more. V gene TRBV10-3 combines with J gene TRBJ1-1; TRBD1 matches at 10 bases. Germline trimming cut 6 bases from V and 4 bases from J; bases unmatched to any gene: 5. This CDR3 has 14 amino acids. The germline V gene has CDR1 ENHRY and CDR2 SYGVKD. In DNA, the CDR3 is TGTGCCATCAGGGGACAGGGGAGAGGCACTGAAGCTTTCTTT. Encoded protein: CAIRGQGRGTEAFF.

This chain links TRBV12-3 or TRBV12-4 with TRBJ2-5; no clear D gene. The CDR3 loop spans 13 amino acids. V lost 6 bases to trimming and J lost 1 base, with 9 bases between them. CDR3 sequence (DNA): TGTGCCAGCAGGGGCCGAGGCCAAGAGACCCAGTACTTC. Encoded protein: CASRGRGQETQYF.